These T cell receptor beta chains were read from a single sample in a study of CD8 T cells in ankylosing spondylitis. TCRdb processed the 5' RACE reads anew with MiXCR; each CDR3 protein has one entry. Among about 180,000 distinct CDR3 sequences, 9.8% were seen once, and the ten largest hold more than 13%. Sequencing was carried out using blood, either unsorted or a sorted T cell fraction (not recorded which). These receptors were collected from a female donor with ankylosing spondylitis or in good health (not recorded which). CDR3s include the opening cysteine and the closing phenylalanine or tryptophan. Fields, in order: D gene, clone size, V gene, J gene, CDR3 length, CDR3 protein, CDR3 DNA. A D gene is named only where the DNA matches it firmly. Clone size appears in some rows only: once, few, many, or a class for an expanded clone.

>TRBD2|-|TRBV6-2/TRBV6-3|TRBJ2-7|14
CASSYAGAAYEQYF
TGTGCCAGCAGTTACGCGGGAGCTGCCTACGAGCAGTACTTC
>-|-|TRBV27|TRBJ1-1|14
CASSWTRMGTEAFF
TGTGCCAGCAGTTGGACACGTATGGGGACTGAAGCTTTCTTT
>-|-|TRBV11-3|TRBJ2-1|15
CASSRTRGSYNEQFF
TGTGCCAGCAGCCGGACACGCGGCTCCTACAATGAGCAGTTCTTC
>TRBD2|-|TRBV7-6|TRBJ2-3|16
CASSPSGGGPTDTQYF
TGTGCCAGCAGCCCTAGCGGGGGAGGGCCCACAGATACGCAGTATTTT
>TRBD1|many|TRBV2|TRBJ1-1|15
CASSEDRDMNTEAFF
TGTGCCAGCAGTGAGGACAGGGACATGAACACTGAAGCTTTCTTT
>TRBD2|few|TRBV6-2/TRBV6-3|TRBJ2-1|14
CASSWTSSRDEQFF
TGTGCCAGCAGTTGGACTAGTTCTAGGGATGAGCAGTTCTTC
>TRBD1|-|TRBV13|TRBJ2-1|14
CASSSGTGYGEQFF
TGTGCCAGCAGCTCCGGGACAGGGTATGGGGAGCAGTTCTTC
>TRBD1|-|TRBV12-3/TRBV12-4|TRBJ2-2|14
CASSSTGVWEELFF
TGTGCCAGCAGTTCGACAGGGGTCTGGGAGGAGCTGTTTTTT
>-|few|TRBV27|TRBJ1-2|15
CASSFSGTITWGYTF
TGTGCCAGCAGTTTTTCCGGGACCATCACGTGGGGCTACACCTTC
>-|few|TRBV18|TRBJ1-2|13
CASSPLGVRGYTF
TGTGCCAGCTCACCCCTTGGGGTACGAGGCTACACCTTC
>-|-|TRBV12-3/TRBV12-4|TRBJ2-1|10
CASATNEQFF
TGTGCCAGCGCGACCAATGAGCAGTTCTTC
>-|-|TRBV20-1|TRBJ2-1|17
CCARELVAASSYNEQFF
TGCTGTGCTAGAGAGCTAGTAGCGGCTAGCTCCTACAATGAGCAGTTCTTC
>-|-|TRBV5-6|TRBJ2-5|14
CASSLGPGQAAQYF
TGTGCCAGCAGCTTGGGACCCGGTCAAGCGGCCCAGTACTTC
>-|-|TRBV20-1|TRBJ2-4|14
CSATEPERGNIQYF
TGCAGTGCCACCGAACCGGAAAGAGGAAACATTCAGTACTTC
>TRBD2|few|TRBV6-1|TRBJ2-2|14
CASSPGTSTGELFF
TGTGCCAGCAGTCCCGGGACTAGCACCGGGGAGCTGTTTTTT
>-|few|TRBV11-2|TRBJ1-5|13
CASSLGNNQPQHF
TGTGCCAGCAGCTTGGGCAACAATCAGCCCCAGCATTTT
>-|once|TRBV27|TRBJ1-6|13
CASRFTGNSPLHF
TGTGCCAGCAGATTCACAGGGAATTCACCCCTCCACTTT
>-|many|TRBV15|TRBJ2-7|12
CATSTLTDEQYF
TGTGCCACCAGCACCCTAACCGACGAGCAGTACTTC
>-|-|TRBV7-9|TRBJ1-4|13
CASSLSSMEKLFF
TGTGCCAGCAGCTTATCTAGTATGGAAAAACTGTTTTTT
>-|many|TRBV7-9|TRBJ2-7|14
CASSPGDPSPWQYF
TGTGCCAGCAGCCCAGGGGACCCCTCGCCGTGGCAGTACTTC
>-|many|TRBV2|TRBJ1-5|15
CASSEWGPDNQPQHF
TGTGCCAGCAGTGAATGGGGGCCCGACAATCAGCCCCAGCATTTT
>-|-|TRBV18|TRBJ2-7|15
CASSPGRGTSYEQYF
TGTGCCAGCTCACCTGGGCGGGGGACATCCTACGAGCAGTACTTC